The T cell receptor (beta chain) described here comes from a study of identical twins. This clonotype occurred many times. V lost 4 bases, J lost 3 bases, and 4 bases stayed unmatched. The CDR3 has 14 amino acids. Germline V gene data show CDR1 as LNHNV and CDR2 as YYDKDF (reference sequence). TCRdb re-called the 5' RACE reads with MiXCR, one entry per CDR3 protein. The repertoire holds about 570,000 distinct CDR3 sequences, with around 9.6% as singletons. In addition, the sample was reused for a study of yellow fever vaccine responses in identical twins.

V usage is TRBV15 and J usage is TRBJ2-7; TRBD1 aligns across 9 bases. The clonotype originates from a woman under 30 in good health. The sample was PBMCs. The CDR3: CATSKGQGFYEQYF. The DNA of the CDR3 is TGTGCCACCAGCAAGGGACAGGGATTCTACGAGCAGTACTTC.